This entry features one TCR beta chain sequence. The PCR contained 60 Vbeta and 13 Jbeta primers. Profiled with immunoSEQ multiplex PCR; TCRdb holds only in-frame clones, not every one. Of roughly 150,000 clones listed, more than 65% are singletons. The record originates from a study of cytomegalovirus exposure and HLA in healthy donors. This sequence was found in a man younger than 35 in good health and CMV-seropositive. The sample taken for sequencing was PBMCs.

DNA of the CDR3: TGTGCCAGCAGCCTTGGGACAGATTCGGGCTATGGCTACACCTTC. This gives the protein CASSLGTDSGYGYTF. The chain links TRBV5-6 to TRBJ1-2; 7 nucleotides line up with TRBD1. The V gene's germline CDR1 is SGHDT and CDR2 YYEEEE. The length of the CDR3 is 15 residues. J gave up 4 bases and V 4 bases, and 10 bases lay outside the gene matches.